The 7 T cell receptor beta chains below come from one sample, sequenced in a study of blood T cell repertoires in COVID-19. TCRdb's table, derived via immunoSEQ multiplex PCR, lists solely in-frame clones and lacks some. Of about 81,000 clones listed, roughly four fifths are singletons. Material for sequencing was peripheral blood. All receptors come from a man aged 55 to 70 with acute or convalescent COVID-19.

The chain couples TRBV5-4 to TRBJ1-2; maybe TRBD1 (6 bases). V lost 0 bases, J lost 4 bases, and 16 bases lay in between. Germline V gene lookup returns CDR1 SGHNT and CDR2 YYREEE (reference sequence). The CDR3 is 16 amino acids. CDR3 in DNA: TGTGCCAGCAGCTTGGGTGCGGGGGGGCTGCTCTATGGCTACACCTTC. The encoded protein is CASSLGAGGLLYGYTF. Filled out from reference TRBV5-4 and TRBJ1-2, the complete variable domain reads ETGVTQSPTHLIKTRGQQVTLRCSSQSGHNTVSWYQQALGQGPQFIFQYYREEENGRGNFPPRFSGLQFPNYSSELNVNALELDDSALYLCASSLGAGGLLYGYTFGSGTRLTVV.

CDR3 sequence: CAWSGRVNTEAFF. CDR3 DNA sequence: TGTGCCTGGAGTGGACGGGTGAACACTGAAGCTTTCTTT. The rearrangement joins TRBV30 to TRBJ1-1, with unresolved D. Between the trimmed V and J ends, which lost 1 base and 0 bases, there was a span of 6 bases. The germline gives CDR1 GTSNPN, CDR2 SVGIG (reference sequence). The CDR3 is made up of 13 amino acids.

This clone was observed once. V and J are TRBV13 and TRBJ1-3; D not resolved. V was trimmed by 5 bases and J by 8 bases, leaving 13 bases between them. The CDR3 runs 13 residues. The germline gives CDR1 PRHDT, CDR2 FYEKMQ (reference sequence). This CDR3 is CASSARLGDTIYF. DNA for the CDR3: TGTGCCAGCAGCGCCAGACTAGGAGACACCATATATTTT. Supplemented by reference TRBV13 and TRBJ1-3, the full variable domain reads AAGVIQSPRHLIKEKRETATLKCYPIPRHDTVYWYQQGPGQDPQFLISFYEKMQSDKGSIPDRFSAQQFSDYHSELNMSSLELGDSALYFCASSARLGDTIYFGEGSWLTVV.

In this sample, this clone turned up once. The chain joins TRBV6-2 or TRBV6-3 to TRBJ1-4; 8 positions match TRBD1. CDR1 MNHEY and CDR2 SVGEGT come from the germline V gene. V lost 4 bases and J lost 7; bases outside the gene matches: 2. This CDR3 is 13 amino acids long. CDR3 nucleotide sequence: TGTGCCAGCAGTTGGACAGGGCGTGAAAAACTGTTTTTT. Translated: CASSWTGREKLFF.

The rearrangement joins TRBV19 to TRBJ1-2; 8 nucleotides agree with TRBD1. Germline CDR1 reads LNHDA; CDR2 reads SQIVND (reference sequence). The CDR3 totals 15 residues. The ends lost 6 bases at V and 2 bases at J; junction bases unmatched: 8. The CDR3 sequence: CASRTGQGTNYGYTF. DNA of the CDR3: TGTGCCAGTAGGACAGGACAGGGAACCAACTATGGCTACACCTTC.

The rearrangement links TRBV5-1 to TRBJ2-3; 8 nucleotides align to TRBD2. Germline lookup yields CDR1 SGHRS and CDR2 YFSETQ. J was trimmed by 4 bases and V by 2 bases; bases with no gene match: 0. The CDR3 sequence is 13 residues long. The CDR3 here is CASSLAGADTQYF. In DNA form, the CDR3 reads TGCGCCAGCAGCTTAGCGGGGGCAGATACGCAGTATTTT.

The chain carries TRBV10-3 and TRBJ1-3; 7 bases map to TRBD1. Germline V gene sequence: CDR1 ENHRY, CDR2 SYGVKD. This CDR3 spans 15 amino acids. V trimming: 6 bases; J trimming: 3 bases; junction bases outside the gene matches: 8. The CDR3 sequence: CAISLLDRVGNTIYF. The CDR3 nucleotides read TGTGCCATCAGCCTTTTAGACAGGGTTGGAAACACCATATATTTT.